One and the same sample provided the 25 T cell receptor beta chains below, sequenced in a study of blood T cell repertoires in COVID-19. The repertoire was sequenced with immunoSEQ multiplex PCR; TCRdb's copy has only in-frame clones and lacks some. In the table there are hundreds of thousands of clones, 85% to 90% of which are singletons. Sequenced: peripheral blood. These receptors were taken from a woman in her thirties or forties with COVID-19, enrolled during active disease.

This clone has only one observation. This sequence joins TRBV5-1 and TRBJ1-1; 7 bases align to TRBD1. The CDR3 sequence is 13 residues long. CDR1 and CDR2 from the germline V gene are SGHRS and YFSETQ. V lost 4 bases and J lost 6; bases outside the gene matches: 6. CDR3 region: CASSLLGQAEAFF. The CDR3 DNA sequence: TGCGCCAGCAGCCTACTCGGACAGGCTGAAGCTTTCTTT.

J is TRBJ1-2 and V is TRBV19; D unresolved. Deletions cut 5 bases from V and 8 bases from J, with 15 bases between. This CDR3 has 13 amino acids. Per germline, CDR1 LNHDA and CDR2 SQIVND (reference sequence). This CDR3 reads CASSLGPGGGYTF. The CDR3 DNA reads TGTGCCAGTAGTCTCGGCCCTGGCGGCGGCTACACCTTC. Full variable domain (outside the CDR3, taken from reference TRBV19 and TRBJ1-2): DGGITQSPKYLFRKEGQNVTLSCEQNLNHDAMYWYRQDPGQGLRLIYYSQIVNDFQKGDIAEGYSVSREKKESFPLTVTSAQKNPTAFYLCASSLGPGGGYTFGSGTRLTVV.

For the CDR3, the DNA is TGTGCCAGCAGCCAAGATTTCGGCAGGGCTAATAACGTCTATGGCTACACCTTC. Residues: CASSQDFGRANNVYGYTF. The rearrangement joins TRBV4-2 to TRBJ1-2; maybe TRBD1 (5 bases). V lost 0 bases and J lost 4, with 21 bases in between. The CDR3 has 18 residues. Germline-derived CDR1 and CDR2 are LGHNA and YNFKEQ.

The CDR3 coding sequence is TGTGCCAGCAGCTTTACGGGGTTACCCACCGGGGAGCTGTTTTTT. Protein product: CASSFTGLPTGELFF. The J gene is TRBJ2-2, the V gene TRBV5-4; maybe TRBD2 (5 bases). The CDR3 is 15 amino acids. Trimming took off 2 bases at V and 4 bases at J, with 12 bases between the two ends. The germline V gene has CDR1 SGHNT and CDR2 YYREEE (reference sequence).

The V gene is TRBV14, the J gene TRBJ2-1; 9 bases are a match to TRBD2. This CDR3 comprises 21 residues. Germline CDR1 is SGHDN and CDR2 is FVKESK. V shed 4 bases, J shed 0 bases, and the junction held 19 bases outside the gene matches. In nucleotides, the CDR3 is TGTGCCAGCAGCCCAAGATATAGAACTAGCGGGTCCTTCCGCTCCTACAATGAGCAGTTCTTC. Translation: CASSPRYRTSGSFRSYNEQFF.

The sample holds a few counts of this clone. This rearrangement joins TRBV6-5 to TRBJ1-1, with 7 bases matching TRBD1. The trim removed 2 bases at V and 2 bases at J, leaving 5 bases unmatched. Germline V CDR1 and CDR2: MNHEY, SVGAGI. The CDR3 spans 15 residues. The DNA for the CDR3 is TGTGCCAGCAGTTACGACAGGGACCCCAACACTGAAGCTTTCTTT. This encodes CASSYDRDPNTEAFF.

The count of this clone is one. V usage is TRBV19 and J usage is TRBJ1-2; D call uncertain. Germline V gives CDR1 LNHDA, CDR2 SQIVND (reference sequence). The CDR3 spans 11 residues. The V gene lost 1 base and the J gene lost 10 bases, with 7 bases spanning the gap. The chain's CDR3 is CASSIGPLYTF. The CDR3 DNA reads TGTGCCAGTAGTATAGGGCCTCTCTACACCTTC.

The genes are TRBV4-1 and TRBJ1-5; no firm D call. The CDR3 covers 14 residues. With 4 bases removed from V and 6 bases from J, the gap between germline ends came to 13 bases. In germline, CDR1 is MGHRA, CDR2 YSYEKL. DNA for the CDR3: TGCGCCAGCAGCCTGACGACATTTCCTCAGCCCCAGCATTTT. Translated: CASSLTTFPQPQHF.

The rearrangement joins TRBV7-9 to TRBJ1-1; D is undetermined. This CDR3 is built from 16 residues. Per germline, CDR1 SEHNR and CDR2 FQNEAQ (reference sequence). Trimming removed 5 bases at V and 5 bases at J, with 21 bases between. The CDR3 is CASSPRSDGTGTEAFF. The CDR3 nucleotides read TGTGCCAGCAGCCCCCGGAGCGATGGCACGGGGACTGAAGCTTTCTTT.

The chain links TRBV2 to TRBJ1-1; weak D call: TRBD1 (5 bases). Trimming removed 7 bases at V and 4 bases at J, with 10 bases between. The germline V gene encodes CDR1 SNHLY and CDR2 FYNNEI. The CDR3 is made up of 12 amino acids. DNA of the CDR3: TGTGCCAGCAACTCGGGGGGCACTGAAGCTTTCTTT. Its translation: CASNSGGTEAFF.

The chain joins TRBV3-1 (or the pseudogene TRBV3-2) to TRBJ1-1; D is unresolved. Germline values: CDR1 LGHDT, CDR2 YNNKEL (reference sequence). V lost 5 bases and J lost 8, with 18 bases in between. The CDR3 contains 14 residues. The DNA for the CDR3 is TGTGCCAGCAGCTCGACACCGTCGTCTATAGAAGCTTTCTTT. It codes for CASSSTPSSIEAFF.

This chain joins TRBV3-1 (or the pseudogene TRBV3-2) and TRBJ1-1, with a possible D match to TRBD1 (5 bases). V lost 1 base and J lost 4, with 10 bases in between. Germline lookup yields CDR1 LGHDT and CDR2 YNNKEL (reference sequence). This CDR3 is 14 amino acids long. In DNA form, the CDR3 reads TGTGCCAGCAGCCAAGGCGGGGACGGCACTGAAGCTTTCTTT. This translates into CASSQGGDGTEAFF.

The rearrangement joins TRBV19 to TRBJ2-6; 10 positions match TRBD1. CDR1 is LNHDA and CDR2 is SQIVND in the germline V gene (reference sequence). Trimming cost V 6 bases and J 1 base; bases outside gene matches: 9. The CDR3 is 18 residues long. The CDR3 loop reads CASSLIRTGGSGANVLTF. In nucleotides, the CDR3 is TGTGCCAGTAGCCTAATTCGGACAGGGGGGTCTGGGGCCAACGTCCTGACTTTC. The variable domain in full, completed from reference TRBV19 and TRBJ2-6, reads DGGITQSPKYLFRKEGQNVTLSCEQNLNHDAMYWYRQDPGQGLRLIYYSQIVNDFQKGDIAEGYSVSREKKESFPLTVTSAQKNPTAFYLCASSLIRTGGSGANVLTFGAGSRLTVL.

The chain links TRBV7-3 to TRBJ2-2; the match to TRBD2 covers 14 bases. J gave up 4 bases and V 5 bases, and 3 bases lay outside the gene matches. The CDR3 runs to 16 residues. Germline CDR1 reads SGHTA; CDR2 reads FQGTGA. The CDR3 DNA is TGTGCCAGCAGCGGACTAGCGGGGGGCAGCACCGGGGAGCTGTTTTTT. Encoded protein: CASSGLAGGSTGELFF.

This chain connects TRBV5-1 to TRBJ2-7, with 7 bases matching TRBD1. The CDR3 is made up of 15 amino acids. J gave up 7 bases and V 0 bases, and 10 bases lay outside the gene matches. Germline V gene sequence: CDR1 SGHRS, CDR2 YFSETQ. CDR3 in amino acids: CASSLEGADPREQYF. The CDR3 coding sequence is TGCGCCAGCAGCTTGGAGGGGGCGGACCCCAGGGAGCAGTACTTC.

The chain joins TRBV27 to TRBJ1-5; D is perhaps TRBD1 (5 bases). The germline CDR1 and CDR2 sequences are MNHEY and SMNVEV (reference sequence). With 0 bases removed from V and 6 bases from J, the gap between germline ends came to 21 bases. The CDR3 consists of 18 residues. The CDR3 loop is CASSLSSLNGIRGQPQHF. The CDR3 DNA reads TGTGCCAGCAGTTTATCATCTCTCAACGGCATTAGGGGTCAGCCCCAGCATTTT.

The chain is built from TRBV30 and TRBJ1-2; TRBD1 agrees at 7 bases. V lost 0 bases, J lost 4 bases, and 2 bases stayed unmatched. Germline CDR1 and CDR2: GTSNPN and SVGIG (reference sequence). The CDR3 is 13 residues long. CDR3 DNA sequence: TGTGCCTGGAGTGTACAGGGGTCCTATGGCTACACCTTC. Translated, it gives CAWSVQGSYGYTF.

CDR3 amino acids: CASSQDSTNSGNTIYF. CDR3 in DNA: TGTGCCAGCAGCCAAGACAGTACCAACTCTGGAAACACCATATATTTT. V and J are TRBV3-1 (or the pseudogene TRBV3-2) and TRBJ1-3; unclear D gene. Germline V gene data show CDR1 as LGHDT and CDR2 as YNNKEL (reference sequence). V dropped 0 bases and J dropped 0 bases, with 9 bases sitting between them. This CDR3 region has 16 residues.

The rearrangement joins TRBV7-2 to TRBJ1-3; tentative D call: TRBD1 (6 bases). V lost 5 bases and J 9 bases, leaving 17 bases between the germline ends. Germline CDR1 reads SGHTA; CDR2 reads FQGNSA. The CDR3 contains 14 residues. CDR3 region: CASSPDSHGGTIYF. CDR3 bases: TGTGCCAGCAGCCCGGACAGTCATGGGGGCACCATATATTTT.

This clone has only one observation. V is TRBV5-6 and J is TRBJ2-2; TRBD2 aligns across 7 bases. With V trimmed by 1 base and J by 4 bases, 7 bases remained unmatched. In germline, CDR1 is SGHDT, CDR2 YYEEEE. The CDR3 totals 16 residues. CDR3 region: CASSLLNGRPTGELFF. CDR3 coding DNA: TGTGCCAGCAGCTTGCTTAACGGGAGGCCCACCGGGGAGCTGTTTTTT. Looking up the rest from reference TRBV5-6 and TRBJ2-2 gives the full variable domain: DAGVTQSPTHLIKTRGQQVTLRCSPKSGHDTVSWYQQALGQGPQFIFQYYEEEERQRGNFPDRFSGHQFPNYSSELNVNALLLGDSALYLCASSLLNGRPTGELFFGEGSRLTVL.

In its sample, this clone was seen once. The chain combines TRBV15 with TRBJ2-3; perhaps TRBD2 as D (5 bases). This CDR3 has 14 residues. Trimming took 2 bases from V and 5 from J, leaving 11 bases between them. Per the germline V gene, CDR1 is LNHNV and CDR2 is YYDKDF (reference sequence). The CDR3 is CATSRHSRGDTQYF. CDR3 in DNA: TGTGCCACCAGCAGACACTCCCGGGGAGATACGCAGTATTTT.

The V and J genes are TRBV7-3 and TRBJ1-2; no firm D call. The ends were cut back, 9 bases at V and 4 bases at J, with 24 bases in the middle. The CDR3 length is 16 residues. The germline V gene has CDR1 SGHTA and CDR2 FQGTGA. CDR3 sequence reads: CASGEGGLGSLYGYTF. The CDR3 nucleotides are TGTGCCAGTGGCGAGGGAGGACTGGGCTCTCTCTATGGCTACACCTTC.

The V gene is TRBV6-5, the J gene TRBJ1-2; 7 bases agree with TRBD1. Germline values: CDR1 MNHEY, CDR2 SVGAGI. The CDR3 has 15 residues. The trim removed 6 bases at V and 8 bases at J, leaving 15 bases unmatched. CDR3 sequence: CASSPRQGTPLGYTF. In DNA form, the CDR3 reads TGTGCCAGCAGCCCCCGACAGGGAACCCCACTGGGCTACACCTTC.

The chain recombines TRBV7-2 with TRBJ2-7, with D possibly being TRBD1 (7 bases). The germline V gene encodes CDR1 SGHTA and CDR2 FQGNSA. The CDR3 runs 15 residues. V was cut by 3 bases and J by 1 base, with 13 bases left in between. CDR3: CASSFVQGTSYEQYF. The CDR3 DNA reads TGTGCCAGCAGCTTCGTACAGGGGACTTCCTACGAGCAGTACTTC.

This clone was found once. The J gene is TRBJ2-5, the V gene TRBV7-9, with 10 bases identical to TRBD1. The CDR3 length is 15 residues. V shed 5 bases and J 5 bases; nucleotides not matched to a gene: 8. Germline V gene lookup returns CDR1 SEHNR and CDR2 FQNEAQ (reference sequence). The CDR3 here is CASSPDRGHLETQYF. CDR3 sequence (DNA): TGTGCCAGCAGCCCTGACAGGGGGCACTTGGAGACCCAGTACTTC.